Listed here are 9 T cell receptor beta chains from one sample, sequenced in a study of cytomegalovirus exposure and HLA in healthy donors (dated by TCRdb to 2015 to 2018). Library method: the immunoSEQ multiplex PCR assay. For the multiplex PCR, a mixture combining 60 forward primers for TCR Vbeta segments and 13 reverse primers for TCR Jbeta segments was used. In its TCRdb copy, this immuneACCESS table keeps in-frame sequences only and misses some clones. Where compared with another copy, unresolved V genes explain less than half of these, and the others have no known cause. This sample lists about 160,000 clones; 65% to 80% were detected once. Jointly, the top ten make up just under 3% of the sample. Sequenced material: PBMCs. Receptor source: a woman aged 45-65 years in good health and CMV-seropositive.

The rearrangement uses TRBV5-4 and TRBJ1-2; TRBD1 matches at 9 bases. The trim removed 4 bases at V and 5 bases at J, leaving 9 bases unmatched. This CDR3 comprises 15 residues. Germline assignment: CDR1 SGHNT and CDR2 YYREEE (reference sequence). This CDR3 reads CASSMGTGTGYGYTF. The CDR3 nucleotides read TGTGCCAGCAGCATGGGGACAGGGACAGGGTATGGCTACACCTTC. The full variable domain, its missing parts supplied by reference TRBV5-4 and TRBJ1-2, is ETGVTQSPTHLIKTRGQQVTLRCSSQSGHNTVSWYQQALGQGPQFIFQYYREEENGRGNFPPRFSGLQFPNYSSELNVNALELDDSALYLCASSMGTGTGYGYTFGSGTRLTVV.

J is TRBJ1-3 and V is TRBV5-6; TRBD1 might be the D (5 bases). Germline V gene data show CDR1 as SGHDT and CDR2 as YYEEEE. The CDR3 sequence is 13 residues long. V dropped 0 bases and J dropped 8 bases, with 9 bases sitting between them. DNA of the CDR3: TGTGCCAGCAGCTTGGGCGGAGGGGACACCATATATTTT. This encodes CASSLGGGDTIYF.

V usage is TRBV6-1 and J usage is TRBJ1-5; 10 bases agree with TRBD1. Germline lookup yields CDR1 MNHNS and CDR2 SASEGT. V was clipped by 4 bases and J by 6 bases; unmatched bases: 6. This CDR3 is built from 15 residues. The CDR3 bases are TGTGCCAGCAGTGCGACAGGGGGCTCGGCTCAGCCCCAGCATTTT. It translates to CASSATGGSAQPQHF.

The genes are TRBV9 and TRBJ2-1, with 9 bases fitting TRBD1. This CDR3 is 16 amino acids long. Trimming removed 2 bases from V and 9 bases from J; junction bases left unmatched: 12. The germline gives CDR1 SGDLS, CDR2 YYNGEE. CDR3 bases: TGTGCCAGCAGCGTGGGCTCCGGGACAGGGTATTCTGAGCAGTTCTTC. Protein: CASSVGSGTGYSEQFF.

CDR3 DNA: TGTGCCAGCAGCTCCCAGGGGTCCCCAGATACGCAGTATTTT. Translation gives CASSSQGSPDTQYF. This chain links TRBV13 with TRBJ2-3; perhaps TRBD1 as D (6 bases). The V and J ends lost 4 bases and 4 bases respectively, with 12 bases between them. CDR3 size: 14 residues. Germline loops: CDR1 PRHDT, CDR2 FYEKMQ (reference sequence).

The chain employs TRBV5-6 and TRBJ1-3; D might be TRBD1 (6 bases). The germline V and J ends were trimmed by 4 bases and 0 bases, with 11 bases remaining between them. Germline V lookup: CDR1 SGHDT, CDR2 YYEEEE. The CDR3 is 15 residues long. CDR3: CASSITGYSGNTIYF. In DNA, the CDR3 is TGTGCCAGCAGCATAACAGGGTACTCTGGAAACACCATATATTTT.

V gene TRBV29-1 combines with J gene TRBJ1-1; tentative D call: TRBD1 (6 bases). The germline V gene encodes CDR1 SQVTM and CDR2 ANQGSEA. With 3 bases removed from V and 3 bases from J, the gap between germline ends came to 17 bases. The length of the CDR3 is 15 residues. The CDR3 DNA follows: TGCAGCGTTGAGGGGGAAGAGGGACATTACACTGAAGCTTTCTTT. It translates to CSVEGEEGHYTEAFF.

V usage is TRBV29-1 and J usage is TRBJ2-3, with TRBD1 matching over 11 bases. The J segment lost 4 bases and the V segment lost 3 bases, leaving 0 bases of the junction unmatched. This CDR3 is 13 amino acids long. Germline CDR1 and CDR2: SQVTM and ANQGSEA. CDR3: CSVEGQGADTQYF. CDR3 sequence (DNA): TGCAGCGTTGAGGGACAGGGGGCAGATACGCAGTATTTT.

The chain recombines TRBV6-5 with TRBJ2-7; 8 nucleotides match TRBD2. Germline CDR1 reads MNHEY; CDR2 reads SVGAGI. Germline trimming cut 8 bases from V and 5 bases from J; bases unmatched to any gene: 8. The CDR3 spans 13 residues. CDR3 protein: CASWASGYDEQYF. The CDR3, as DNA: TGTGCCAGCTGGGCTAGCGGGTACGACGAGCAGTACTTC.